The rows below give T cell receptor beta chains drawn from one sample of a study of blood T cell repertoires in COVID-19. The table came from immunoSEQ multiplex PCR; TCRdb's copy has only in-frame clones and leaves some out. The sample records 90,000 to 120,000 clones, approximately 90% being singletons. Material: peripheral blood. All receptors derive from an elderly woman with acute or convalescent COVID-19. CDR3s include the opening cysteine and the closing phenylalanine or tryptophan. D genes are given only for firm matches. Only part of the rows carry a size: once, few, many, or a class if the clone is expanded.

d_call,clone_size,v_call,j_call,cdr3_aa,cdr3_nt
NA,few,TRBV19,TRBJ1-2,CASSIPGYGYTF,TGTGCCAGTAGTATCCCCGGTTATGGCTACACCTTC
TRBD2,NA,TRBV19,TRBJ2-2,CASTRPGLAGNTGELFF,TGTGCCAGTACCCGCCCGGGACTAGCGGGGAACACCGGGGAGCTGTTTTTT
TRBD1,NA,TRBV7-2,TRBJ2-5,CASSLVGQGAGETQYF,TGTGCCAGCAGCTTAGTGGGACAGGGGGCGGGAGAGACCCAGTACTTC
NA,once,TRBV5-8,TRBJ1-5,CASSSSGLFNQPQHF,TGTGCCAGCAGTAGTTCAGGTTTATTCAATCAGCCCCAGCATTTT
NA,NA,TRBV24-1,TRBJ2-5,CATSAGSETQYF,TGTGCCACCAGTGCGGGATCCGAGACCCAGTACTTC
TRBD1,once,TRBV6-6,TRBJ1-1,CASSLRDRLAWVNTEAFF,TGTGCCAGCAGTCTAAGGGACAGGCTTGCTTGGGTGAACACTGAAGCTTTCTTT
TRBD2,NA,TRBV10-1,TRBJ2-3,CASSESTSGLTDTQYF,TGCGCCAGCAGTGAGTCGACTAGCGGGCTAACAGATACGCAGTATTTT
TRBD1,NA,TRBV28,TRBJ2-3,CASNYRGAYRTDTQYF,TGTGCCAGCAACTACAGGGGAGCCTACCGTACAGATACGCAGTATTTT
NA,NA,TRBV10-1,TRBJ2-5,CASSRDIQETQYF,TGCGCCAGCAGTCGGGACATCCAAGAGACCCAGTACTTC
NA,few,TRBV10-3,TRBJ1-2,CAISPTGLGYTF,TGTGCCATCAGTCCGACAGGCTTGGGCTACACCTTC
NA,NA,TRBV7-9,TRBJ1-2,CASSTPSTKGANYGYTF,TGTGCCAGCAGCACCCCCTCTACCAAAGGAGCTAACTATGGCTACACCTTC
NA,NA,TRBV15,TRBJ2-2,CATSSLGELFF,TGTGCCACCAGCAGTCTTGGGGAGCTGTTTTTT
NA,NA,TRBV9,TRBJ2-3,CASSVGGGGTDTQYF,TGTGCCAGCAGCGTAGGTGGCGGGGGCACAGATACGCAGTATTTT
TRBD1,NA,TRBV4-1,TRBJ1-3,CASSPPQGFPSGNTIYF,TGCGCCAGCAGCCCCCCACAGGGGTTCCCCTCTGGAAACACCATATATTTT
NA,NA,TRBV28,TRBJ1-5,CASSLYGGNQPQHF,TGTGCCAGCAGTTTATACGGCGGGAATCAGCCCCAGCATTTT
TRBD1,few,TRBV2,TRBJ2-6,CASSSRTGTFGANVLTF,TGTGCCAGCAGCTCAAGGACAGGGACCTTTGGGGCCAACGTCCTGACTTTC
NA,NA,TRBV2,TRBJ1-1,CASSDGGTEAFF,TGTGCCAGCAGTGATGGAGGGACTGAAGCTTTCTTT
NA,NA,TRBV7-2,TRBJ2-7,CASSLAGGGAYEQYF,TGTGCCAGCAGCTTAGCAGGGGGCGGGGCTTACGAGCAGTACTTC
TRBD2,NA,TRBV7-6,TRBJ2-7,CASSTRAGTSSYEQYF,TGTGCCAGCAGCACCCGGGCCGGGACTAGTTCCTACGAGCAGTACTTC
NA,NA,TRBV30,TRBJ1-5,CAWSRGQGNQPQHF,TGTGCCTGGAGTCGAGGGCAGGGCAATCAGCCCCAGCATTTT
NA,NA,TRBV5-4,TRBJ2-2,CASSSDFITGELFF,TGTGCCAGCAGCTCAGACTTCATCACCGGGGAGCTGTTTTTT
NA,NA,TRBV4-1,TRBJ2-7,CASSQSIVEGALIGEQYF,TGCGCCAGCAGCCAATCGATCGTGGAGGGGGCGCTCATCGGCGAGCAGTACTTC
TRBD2,NA,TRBV18,TRBJ2-1,CASSPSQRGAGRYNEQFF,TGTGCCAGCTCACCGAGCCAGCGGGGGGCCGGTCGGTACAATGAGCAGTTCTTC
NA,once,TRBV21-1,TRBJ2-5,CASSNPPRDKQETQYF,TGTGCCAGCAGCAATCCACCCCGGGACAAACAAGAGACCCAGTACTTC
TRBD2,NA,TRBV2,TRBJ2-3,CASRPRTPGLAGGGTDTQYF,TGTGCCAGCAGGCCGAGGACCCCGGGACTAGCGGGGGGGGGCACAGATACGCAGTATTTT
NA,NA,TRBV6-6,TRBJ2-7,CASSGIVRGTSYEQYF,TGTGCCAGCAGCGGTATCGTAAGGGGGACCTCCTACGAGCAGTACTTC
NA,NA,TRBV29-1,TRBJ1-5,CSVAQGNDQPQHF,TGCAGCGTTGCACAGGGTAACGATCAGCCCCAGCATTTT
TRBD2,NA,TRBV19,TRBJ2-7,CASSSQRGESSSYEQYF,TGTGCCAGTAGTTCTCAGCGGGGAGAATCGTCCTCCTACGAGCAGTACTTC
NA,NA,TRBV18,TRBJ2-7,CASSQTSTGVSYEQYF,TGTGCCAGCTCACAAACTTCGACAGGAGTCTCCTACGAGCAGTACTTC
NA,NA,TRBV11-2,TRBJ2-6,CASSLAYSKGANVLTF,TGTGCCAGCAGCTTAGCTTACTCGAAAGGGGCCAACGTCCTGACTTTC
NA,few,TRBV6-1,TRBJ2-5,CASSDYGTLQETQYF,TGTGCCAGCAGTGATTATGGGACTTTACAAGAGACCCAGTACTTC
TRBD1,NA,TRBV27,TRBJ2-2,CASSLFGQGATGELFF,TGTGCCAGCAGTTTATTTGGTCAGGGGGCCACCGGGGAGCTGTTTTTT
TRBD2,NA,TRBV11-2,TRBJ2-5,CASSLGTSGGTKETQYF,TGTGCCAGCAGCTTAGGGACTAGCGGGGGGACTAAAGAGACCCAGTACTTC
TRBD1,NA,TRBV7-3,TRBJ1-3,CASSMGQRGSGNTIYF,TGTGCCAGCAGCATGGGACAGCGCGGCTCTGGAAACACCATATATTTT
NA,NA,TRBV19,TRBJ1-2,CASSIAGYYGYTF,TGTGCCAGTAGTATCGCAGGGTACTATGGCTACACCTTC